These T cell receptor beta chains were read from a single sample in a study of graft-versus-host responses after intestinal transplantation. The protocol was immunoSEQ multiplex PCR, while the TCRdb copy is restricted to in-frame clones and leaves out a portion. The table shows roughly 38,000 clones, with around 94% occurring only once. This specimen consisted of PBMCs, obtained 16 days after intestinal transplant. The source of these receptors is a human patient who received an intestinal transplant, so some T cells may come from the graft donor. Both conserved end residues are part of each CDR3. The order of the fields is V gene, D gene, J gene, clone size, CDR3 protein, CDR3 DNA. D genes are given only for firm matches. The listing skips clone size in some rows; elsewhere it reads once, few, many or a size class.

TRBV28	TRBD2	TRBJ2-7	-	CASSLLAGAYEQYF	TGTGCCAGCAGTTTGCTAGCGGGGGCATACGAGCAGTACTTC
TRBV27	-	TRBJ1-2	-	CASRGYDGNYGYTF	TGTGCCAGCAGGGGATATGACGGGAACTATGGCTACACCTTC
TRBV27	-	TRBJ2-1	-	CASSLSGELDEQFF	TGTGCCAGCAGTTTAAGTGGGGAGTTGGATGAGCAGTTCTTC
TRBV27	TRBD1	TRBJ2-7	-	CASSLLGTGVEEQYF	TGTGCCAGCAGTCTCCTCGGGACAGGGGTAGAAGAGCAGTACTTC
TRBV9	-	TRBJ2-7	-	CASSATGSYEQYF	TGTGCCAGCAGCGCCACGGGCTCCTACGAGCAGTACTTC
TRBV27	TRBD2	TRBJ2-7	-	CASSLESGLASYEQYF	TGTGCCAGCAGTTTAGAATCGGGACTAGCGTCCTACGAGCAGTACTTC
TRBV13	-	TRBJ2-2	-	CASSLRLNPGELFF	TGTGCCAGCAGCTTACGGCTCAACCCCGGGGAGCTGTTTTTT
TRBV7-2	-	TRBJ2-3	-	CASSLVTTDTQYF	TGTGCCAGCAGCTTAGTGACCACAGATACGCAGTATTTT
TRBV4-2	-	TRBJ1-1	-	CASSQAASSGPEAFF	TGTGCCAGCAGCCAGGCTGCCTCTTCGGGGCCTGAAGCTTTCTTT
TRBV19	TRBD2	TRBJ2-7	-	CASSLAAGGPYEQYF	TGTGCCAGTAGTCTCGCCGCGGGAGGACCCTACGAGCAGTACTTC
TRBV5-4	-	TRBJ1-1	-	CASSWGRNTEAFF	TGTGCCAGCAGCTGGGGAAGGAACACTGAAGCTTTCTTT
TRBV7-9	-	TRBJ1-6	-	CASSLGGRGGVDSNSPLHF	TGTGCCAGCAGCTTAGGAGGTCGGGGGGGCGTCGACTCTAATTCACCCCTCCACTTT
TRBV6-5	-	TRBJ2-3	-	CASSYGGGTDTQYF	TGTGCCAGCAGTTATGGAGGTGGGACAGATACGCAGTATTTT
TRBV19	-	TRBJ2-1	-	CASSDSYNEQFF	TGTGCCAGTAGCGACAGCTACAATGAGCAGTTCTTC
TRBV2	-	TRBJ2-5	-	CASRPTPTGETQYF	TGTGCCAGCAGGCCGACTCCCACGGGGGAGACCCAGTACTTC
TRBV15	-	TRBJ1-3	-	CATSRGAHVGGNTIYF	TGTGCCACCAGCAGAGGCGCTCACGTAGGGGGAAACACCATATATTTT
TRBV2	TRBD2	TRBJ2-5	-	CASSDGASGTLRETQYF	TGTGCCAGCAGTGATGGGGCTAGCGGGACGCTGCGGGAGACCCAGTACTTC
TRBV18	TRBD2	TRBJ2-7	once	CASSPPTSSPYEQYF	TGTGCCAGCTCACCACCGACTAGCAGCCCCTACGAGCAGTACTTC
TRBV27	-	TRBJ2-5	once	CASRFQGRETQYF	TGTGCCAGCCGGTTCCAGGGAAGAGAGACCCAGTACTTC
TRBV19	-	TRBJ2-1	-	CASSMGAGGGTYNEQFF	TGTGCCAGTAGTATGGGGGCCGGGGGAGGCACCTACAATGAGCAGTTCTTC
TRBV7-8	-	TRBJ2-7	once	CASSLTRDHEQYF	TGTGCCAGCAGCTTAACCAGGGACCACGAGCAGTACTTC
TRBV7-9	-	TRBJ1-2	-	CASAANNYGYTF	TGTGCCAGCGCGGCGAATAACTATGGCTACACCTTC
TRBV6-1	-	TRBJ2-7	-	CASSEAQGTYEQYF	TGTGCCAGCAGTGAAGCGCAAGGGACCTACGAGCAGTACTTC
TRBV18	TRBD1	TRBJ1-2	-	CASSGGQGANGYTF	TGTGCCAGCTCAGGCGGACAGGGGGCGAATGGCTACACCTTC
TRBV19	-	TRBJ1-4	-	CASSGTTEKLFF	TGTGCCAGTAGCGGGACAACCGAAAAACTGTTTTTT
TRBV19	TRBD2	TRBJ2-1	-	CASRLAVYNEQFF	TGTGCCAGTAGACTAGCGGTTTACAATGAGCAGTTCTTC
TRBV4-1	TRBD1	TRBJ2-7	-	CASSPGQGAYEQYF	TGCGCCAGCAGCCCGGGACAGGGGGCCTACGAGCAGTACTTC
TRBV15	-	TRBJ1-1	-	CATETGQNTEAFF	TGTGCCACGGAAACAGGGCAGAACACTGAAGCTTTCTTT
TRBV28	TRBD1	TRBJ1-1	-	CASSVRDRGRVNTEAFF	TGTGCCAGCAGTGTCAGGGACAGGGGGCGGGTGAACACTGAAGCTTTCTTT
TRBV5-1	-	TRBJ1-2	-	CASSLAGGGAPNGYTF	TGCGCCAGCAGCTTGGCCGGAGGGGGGGCGCCGAATGGCTACACCTTC
TRBV13	TRBD2	TRBJ2-1	-	CASARAREGIYNEQFF	TGTGCCAGCGCAAGGGCGCGGGAGGGGATCTACAATGAGCAGTTCTTC
TRBV29-1	TRBD1	TRBJ2-1	-	CSVVTGGGNEQFF	TGCAGCGTTGTCACAGGGGGAGGCAATGAGCAGTTCTTC
TRBV7-3	-	TRBJ2-7	once	CASSLPEEGSEQYF	TGTGCCAGCAGCTTACCCGAAGAGGGCTCCGAGCAGTACTTC
TRBV7-9	-	TRBJ2-1	-	CASSPGNLDNEQFF	TGTGCCAGCAGCCCAGGGAATTTGGACAATGAGCAGTTCTTC
TRBV28	-	TRBJ2-4	-	CASSLGAFSLAEEGDIQYF	TGTGCCAGCAGTTTAGGGGCCTTTTCGTTAGCGGAGGAGGGGGACATTCAGTACTTC
TRBV19	-	TRBJ1-4	once	CASSISPWRGSTNEKLFF	TGTGCCAGTAGTATTTCTCCGTGGAGGGGCTCAACTAATGAAAAACTGTTTTTT
TRBV5-6	-	TRBJ2-7	-	CASSALEVEQYF	TGTGCCAGCAGCGCTCTAGAGGTCGAGCAGTACTTC
TRBV28	-	TRBJ1-1	-	CASSLGGPGNTEAFF	TGTGCCAGCAGTTTAGGGGGGCCTGGGAACACTGAAGCTTTCTTT
TRBV29-1	TRBD2	TRBJ2-1	-	CSGTGGTYNEQFF	TGCAGCGGGACGGGGGGGACCTACAATGAGCAGTTCTTC
TRBV18	-	TRBJ1-5	-	CASSVNRDGNQPQHF	TGTGCCAGCTCAGTAAACAGGGACGGCAATCAGCCCCAGCATTTT
TRBV19	-	TRBJ1-5	once	CASSSGERMGQPQHF	TGTGCCAGTAGTTCCGGTGAGCGGATGGGACAGCCCCAGCATTTT
TRBV6-1	-	TRBJ2-4	-	CASSEAVTFLAKNIQYF	TGTGCCAGCAGTGAAGCCGTCACATTCTTAGCCAAAAACATTCAGTACTTC
TRBV11-2	TRBD2	TRBJ2-7	-	CASSPDLAGAYEQYF	TGTGCCAGCAGCCCGGATCTAGCGGGGGCCTACGAGCAGTACTTC
TRBV14	TRBD2	TRBJ2-7	-	CASSEPASGTRAYEQYF	TGTGCCAGCAGCGAACCAGCGTCGGGGACTAGAGCCTACGAGCAGTACTTC
TRBV10-2	-	TRBJ2-1	-	CASSGHRDEWYNEQFF	TGCGCCAGCAGTGGACACCGGGACGAGTGGTACAATGAACAGTTCTTC
TRBV27	-	TRBJ2-7	once	CASRPEGREQYF	TGTGCCAGCAGGCCTGAGGGACGCGAGCAGTACTTC
TRBV7-9	TRBD1	TRBJ1-4	-	CASSLDLRTGGEKLFF	TGTGCCAGCAGCTTAGATCTGAGGACAGGGGGAGAAAAACTGTTTTTT
TRBV14	-	TRBJ2-5	-	CASSQGLPWGTQYF	TGTGCCAGCAGCCAAGGTCTACCCTGGGGGACCCAGTACTTC
TRBV28	-	TRBJ2-7	-	CASSWGSGYEQYF	TGTGCCAGCAGTTGGGGGAGTGGGTACGAGCAGTACTTC
TRBV5-1	TRBD2	TRBJ2-1	-	CASSLGAGTMYNEQFF	TGCGCCAGCAGCTTGGGAGCGGGAACCATGTACAATGAGCAGTTCTTC
TRBV2	-	TRBJ2-2	-	CASSEMMPGWDTGELFF	TGTGCCAGCAGTGAGATGATGCCAGGGTGGGACACCGGGGAGCTGTTTTTT
TRBV27	-	TRBJ1-2	-	CASSPIQSLGNYGYTF	TGTGCCAGCAGTCCCATCCAGAGCCTCGGTAACTATGGCTACACCTTC
TRBV21-1	-	TRBJ1-5	-	CASSNIVGQGVDQPQHF	TGTGCCAGCAGCAATATTGTGGGACAGGGCGTGGATCAGCCCCAGCATTTT
TRBV18	TRBD2	TRBJ2-7	-	CASSPLGTSSYEQYF	TGTGCCAGCTCACCCCTAGGGACTAGCTCCTACGAGCAGTACTTC
TRBV4-3	-	TRBJ2-1	-	CASSQDGARRDSEQFF	TGCGCCAGCAGCCAAGATGGGGCTAGGAGGGACAGTGAGCAGTTCTTC
TRBV6-1	-	TRBJ2-7	once	CASSEIYGEGREQYF	TGTGCCAGCAGTGAGATTTACGGTGAGGGACGCGAGCAGTACTTC